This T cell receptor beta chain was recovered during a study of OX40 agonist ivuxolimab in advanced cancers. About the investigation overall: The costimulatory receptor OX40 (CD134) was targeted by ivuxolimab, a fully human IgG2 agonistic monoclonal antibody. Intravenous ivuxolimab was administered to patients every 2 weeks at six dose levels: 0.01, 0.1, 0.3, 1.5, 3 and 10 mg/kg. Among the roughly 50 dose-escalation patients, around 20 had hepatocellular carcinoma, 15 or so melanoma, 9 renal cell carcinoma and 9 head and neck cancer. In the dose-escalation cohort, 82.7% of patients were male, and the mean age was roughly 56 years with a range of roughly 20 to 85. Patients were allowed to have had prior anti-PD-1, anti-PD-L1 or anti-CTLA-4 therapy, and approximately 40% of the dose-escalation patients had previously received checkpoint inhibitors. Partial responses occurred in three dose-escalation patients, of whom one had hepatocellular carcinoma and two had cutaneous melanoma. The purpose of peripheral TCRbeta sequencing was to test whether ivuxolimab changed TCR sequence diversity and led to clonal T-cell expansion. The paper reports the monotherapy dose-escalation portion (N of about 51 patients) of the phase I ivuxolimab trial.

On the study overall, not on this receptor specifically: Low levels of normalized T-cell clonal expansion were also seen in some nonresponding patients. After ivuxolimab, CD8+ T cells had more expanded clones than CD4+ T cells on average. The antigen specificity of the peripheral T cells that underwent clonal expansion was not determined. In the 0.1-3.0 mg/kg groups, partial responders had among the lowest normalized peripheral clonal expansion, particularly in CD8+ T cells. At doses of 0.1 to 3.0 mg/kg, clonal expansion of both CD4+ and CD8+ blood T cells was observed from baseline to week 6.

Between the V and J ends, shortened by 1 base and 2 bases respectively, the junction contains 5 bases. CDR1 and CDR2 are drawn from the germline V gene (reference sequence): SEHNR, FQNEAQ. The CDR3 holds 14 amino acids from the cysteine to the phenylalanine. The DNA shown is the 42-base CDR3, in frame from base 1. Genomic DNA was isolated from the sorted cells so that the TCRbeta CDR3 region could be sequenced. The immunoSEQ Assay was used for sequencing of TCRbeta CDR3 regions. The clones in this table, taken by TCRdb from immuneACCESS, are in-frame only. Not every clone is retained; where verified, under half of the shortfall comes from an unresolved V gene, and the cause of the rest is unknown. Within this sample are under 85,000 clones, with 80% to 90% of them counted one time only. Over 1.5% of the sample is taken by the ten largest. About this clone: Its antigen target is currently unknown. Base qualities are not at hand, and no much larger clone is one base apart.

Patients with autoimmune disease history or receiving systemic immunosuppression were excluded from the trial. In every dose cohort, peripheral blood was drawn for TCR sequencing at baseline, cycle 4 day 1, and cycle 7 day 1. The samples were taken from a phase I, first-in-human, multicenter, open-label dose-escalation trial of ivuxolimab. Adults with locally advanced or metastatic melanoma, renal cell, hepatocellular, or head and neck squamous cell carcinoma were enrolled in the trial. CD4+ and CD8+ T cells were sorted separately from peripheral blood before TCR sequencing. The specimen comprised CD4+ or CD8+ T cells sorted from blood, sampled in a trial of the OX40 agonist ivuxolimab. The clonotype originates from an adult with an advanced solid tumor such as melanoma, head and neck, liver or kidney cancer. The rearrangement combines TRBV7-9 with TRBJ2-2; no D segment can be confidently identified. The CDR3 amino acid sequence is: CASSLDSNTGELFF. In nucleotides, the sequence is TGTGCCAGCAGCTTAGACAGTAACACCGGGGAGCTGTTTTTT.